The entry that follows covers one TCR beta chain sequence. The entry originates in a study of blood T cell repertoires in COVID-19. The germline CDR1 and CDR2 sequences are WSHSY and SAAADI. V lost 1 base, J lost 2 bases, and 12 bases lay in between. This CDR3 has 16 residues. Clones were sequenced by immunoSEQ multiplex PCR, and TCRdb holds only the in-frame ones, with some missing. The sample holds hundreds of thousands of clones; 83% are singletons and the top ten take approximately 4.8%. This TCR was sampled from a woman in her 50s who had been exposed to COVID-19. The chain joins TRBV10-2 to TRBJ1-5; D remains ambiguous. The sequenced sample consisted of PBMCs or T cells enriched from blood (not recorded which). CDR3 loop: CASSELASAGNQPQHF. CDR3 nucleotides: TGCGCCAGCAGTGAGTTGGCTTCGGCGGGCAATCAGCCCCAGCATTTT.